The 14 T cell receptor beta chains below were found in one sample sequenced in a study of beta chain features in type 1 diabetes. The study's findings and limits: In every one of the four CD4+ subsets, TCRB CDR3s were moderately but significantly shorter in Type 1 diabetes patients.

The antigens these receptors bind are not known. Isolated RNA was reverse transcribed in full, so expressed TCRB transcripts were sequenced. Some clones are missing from TCRdb's copy, which holds only in-frame ones; the method was immunoSEQ multiplex PCR. Of roughly 350,000 clones listed, 9.6% are singletons. The sequenced sample consisted of central memory CD4+ T cells from blood. The receptors shown here come from a man aged 25-40 years with type 1 diabetes.

This clone has just a few counts. V is TRBV7-8 and J is TRBJ2-7; 10 nucleotides match TRBD2. The CDR3 length is 15 residues. Trimming cost V 7 bases and J 4 bases; bases outside gene matches: 10. Germline loops: CDR1 SGHVS, CDR2 FQNEAQ. The CDR3 here is CASTPGGLAAYEQYF. The CDR3 DNA is TGTGCCAGCACCCCAGGAGGACTAGCGGCTTACGAGCAGTACTTC.

Many counts were recorded for this clone. Germline and junction disagree at one end, which may indicate a read error. This chain uses TRBV5-6 with TRBJ2-4, with 7 bases identical to TRBD1. The CDR3 is 13 amino acids. From germline, CDR1 is SGHDT and CDR2 YYEEEE. CDR3 sequence (DNA): TGTGCCAGCAGCTCCTTAAAGACAGGGTTCCCCGCGTTC. Translating gives CASSSLKTGFPAF.

The V and J genes are TRBV29-1 and TRBJ1-5; TRBD1 is a possible D gene (6 bases). This CDR3 is built from 13 residues. Germline V lookup: CDR1 SQVTM, CDR2 ANQGSEA. V lost 4 bases, J lost 4 bases, and 11 bases lay in between. DNA for the CDR3: TGCAGCGTTGTAGGACAGTCGAATCAGCCCCAGCATTTT. Protein sequence: CSVVGQSNQPQHF.

Only a few counts were recorded for this clone. The chain combines TRBV28 with TRBJ2-2; D unclear. CDR3 length: 12 amino acids. The V end was cut by 4 bases, the J end by 7 bases, with 7 bases between. Germline V CDR1 and CDR2: MDHEN, SYDVKM. CDR3 coding DNA: TGTGCCAGCAGTTCGGTATTCGGGGAGCTGTTTTTT. This translates into CASSSVFGELFF.

Ten or more counts support this clone. This chain connects TRBV7-2 to TRBJ2-3; D not resolved. The V end lost 5 bases, the J end lost 2 bases, and 5 bases lay between the germline ends. The CDR3 loop spans 12 amino acids. The germline V gene encodes CDR1 SGHTA and CDR2 FQGNSA. CDR3 DNA sequence: TGTGCCAGCAGCATGTACACAGATACGCAGTATTTT. Its protein is CASSMYTDTQYF.

The rearrangement uses TRBV7-2 and TRBJ2-7, with D unclear. V gave up 0 bases and J gave up 2 bases, with 8 bases separating them. Per the germline V gene, CDR1 is SGHTA and CDR2 is FQGNSA. There are 14 residues in the CDR3. The CDR3 DNA reads TGTGCCAGCAGCTTAGCCGGGTCGACCTACGAGCAGTACTTC. Translated: CASSLAGSTYEQYF.

This clone was detected a few times. V and J are TRBV5-4 and TRBJ2-1; the match to TRBD2 covers 7 bases. The CDR3 consists of 13 residues. V was pared by 0 bases and J by 10 bases, with 4 bases of the junction left unmatched. CDR1 SGHNT and CDR2 YYREEE come from the germline V gene (reference sequence). This CDR3 is CASSLVGGDEQFF. DNA of the CDR3: TGTGCCAGCAGCTTGGTTGGGGGGGACGAGCAGTTCTTC.

The chain links TRBV4-3 to TRBJ2-7; D gene unclear. Germline CDR1 and CDR2: LGHNA and YSLEER. V dropped 1 base and J dropped 7 bases, with 11 bases sitting between them. The CDR3 extends over 13 amino acids. CDR3 nucleotide sequence: TGCGCCAGCAGCCAAGTAAGATGGCGGGAGCAGTACTTC. The encoded protein is CASSQVRWREQYF.

This chain joins TRBV20-1 and TRBJ2-1, with D possibly being TRBD2 (6 bases). The CDR3 is 11 residues long. The germline V gene encodes CDR1 DFQATT and CDR2 SNEGSKA (reference sequence). V was shortened by 6 bases and J by 7 bases, with 10 bases between the two germline ends. The CDR3, as DNA: TGCAGTGCGTATGGGAGGAATGAGCAGTTCTTC. This translates into CSAYGRNEQFF.

This clone was found a few times. This chain connects TRBV19 to TRBJ2-5, with D perhaps matching TRBD2 (5 bases). Germline-derived CDR1 and CDR2 are LNHDA and SQIVND (reference sequence). The CDR3 contains 14 residues. The V gene lost 5 bases and the J gene lost 5 bases, with 15 bases spanning the gap. DNA for the CDR3: TGTGCCAGTAGTCTCCCCTCAAGAGGGGAGACCCAGTACTTC. Translation gives CASSLPSRGETQYF.

As to this clone: This sample includes further DNA sequences coding for the same CDR3. V usage is TRBV15 and J usage is TRBJ1-1; weak D call: TRBD1 (5 bases). This CDR3 is built from 14 residues. V was clipped by 0 bases and J by 1 base, with 6 bases between them. Per the germline V gene, CDR1 is LNHNV and CDR2 is YYDKDF (reference sequence). The CDR3 is CATSRDRGNTEAFF. CDR3 nucleotides: TGTGCCACCAGCAGAGATAGGGGGAACACTGAAGCTTTCTTT.

This clone was seen only a few times. The CDR3 loop reads CASSLPGQAGNTIYF. The CDR3 region has the DNA TGTGCCAGCAGTTTACCGGGACAGGCTGGAAACACCATATATTTT. The gene calls are TRBV28 and TRBJ1-3, with 8 bases fitting TRBD1. Germline V gives CDR1 MDHEN, CDR2 SYDVKM. The CDR3 extends over 15 amino acids. J gave up 2 bases and V 2 bases, and 2 bases lay outside the gene matches.

This clone was counted between two and nine times. This chain links TRBV6-4 with TRBJ1-5; 9 bases agree with TRBD1. V gave up 9 bases and J gave up 3 bases; unmatched junction bases: 15. Germline V gives CDR1 MRHNA, CDR2 SNTAGT. The CDR3 contains 17 residues. In nucleotides, the CDR3 is TGTGCCAGTTACCCGGGACAGGGAGAGAGGGTCAATCAGCCCCAGCATTTT. It specifies CASYPGQGERVNQPQHF.

The genes are TRBV11-2 and TRBJ2-2, with 10 bases matching TRBD2. Trimming took 0 bases from V and 4 from J; bases not matched to a gene: 8. The CDR3 totals 18 residues. The germline V gene encodes CDR1 SGHAT and CDR2 FQNNGV. CDR3 DNA: TGTGCCAGCAGCTTAGATGGAGCGGGAGGGCCGACCACCGGGGAGCTGTTTTTT. This codes for CASSLDGAGGPTTGELFF.